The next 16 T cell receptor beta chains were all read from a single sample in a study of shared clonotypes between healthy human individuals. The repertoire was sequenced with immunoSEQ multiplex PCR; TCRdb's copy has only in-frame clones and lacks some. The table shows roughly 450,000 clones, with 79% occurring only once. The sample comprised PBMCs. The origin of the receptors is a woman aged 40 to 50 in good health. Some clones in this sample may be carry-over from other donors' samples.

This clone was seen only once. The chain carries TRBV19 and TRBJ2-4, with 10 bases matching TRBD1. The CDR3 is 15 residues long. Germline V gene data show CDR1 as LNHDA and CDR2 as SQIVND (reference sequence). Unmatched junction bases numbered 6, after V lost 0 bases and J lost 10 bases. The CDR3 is CASSIDGTGVLIQYF. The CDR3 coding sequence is TGTGCCAGTAGTATAGATGGGACAGGGGTTTTAATTCAGTACTTC.

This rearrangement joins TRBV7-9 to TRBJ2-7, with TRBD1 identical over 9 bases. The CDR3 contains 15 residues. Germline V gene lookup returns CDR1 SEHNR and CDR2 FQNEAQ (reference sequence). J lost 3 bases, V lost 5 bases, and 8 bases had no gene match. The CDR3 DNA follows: TGTGCCAGCAGCCTCGGGACAGGGAACGGCTACGAGCAGTACTTC. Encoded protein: CASSLGTGNGYEQYF.

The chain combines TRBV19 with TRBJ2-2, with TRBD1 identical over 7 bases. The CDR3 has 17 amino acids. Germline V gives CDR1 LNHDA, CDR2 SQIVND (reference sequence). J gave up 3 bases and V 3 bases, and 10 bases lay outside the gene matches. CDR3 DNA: TGTGCCAGTAGTATCAACCCATACAGGGGCCACACCGGGGAGCTGTTTTTT. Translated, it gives CASSINPYRGHTGELFF.

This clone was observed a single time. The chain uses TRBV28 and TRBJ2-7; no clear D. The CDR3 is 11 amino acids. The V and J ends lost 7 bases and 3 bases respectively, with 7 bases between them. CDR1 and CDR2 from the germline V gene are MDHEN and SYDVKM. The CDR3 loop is CASTQSYEQYF. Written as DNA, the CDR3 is TGTGCCAGCACGCAGAGCTACGAGCAGTACTTC.

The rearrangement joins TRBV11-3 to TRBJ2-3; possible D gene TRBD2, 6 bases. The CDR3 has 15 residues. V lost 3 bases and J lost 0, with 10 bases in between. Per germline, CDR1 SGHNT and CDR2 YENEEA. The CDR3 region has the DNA TGTGCCAGCAGCTTGGGAGGCGGAAGCACAGATACGCAGTATTTT. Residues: CASSLGGGSTDTQYF.

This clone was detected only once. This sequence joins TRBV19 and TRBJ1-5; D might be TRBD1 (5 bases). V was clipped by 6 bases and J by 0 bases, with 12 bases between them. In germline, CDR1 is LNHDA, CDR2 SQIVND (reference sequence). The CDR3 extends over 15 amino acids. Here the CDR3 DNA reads TGTGCCAGTAGGAACAGGATCTATAGCAATCAGCCCCAGCATTTT. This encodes CASRNRIYSNQPQHF.

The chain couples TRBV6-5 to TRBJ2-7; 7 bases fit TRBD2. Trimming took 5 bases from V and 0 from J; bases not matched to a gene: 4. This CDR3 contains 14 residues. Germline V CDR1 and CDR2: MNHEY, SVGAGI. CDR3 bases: TGTGCCAGCAGTAGACTAGCATCCTCCTACGAGCAGTACTTC. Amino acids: CASSRLASSYEQYF.

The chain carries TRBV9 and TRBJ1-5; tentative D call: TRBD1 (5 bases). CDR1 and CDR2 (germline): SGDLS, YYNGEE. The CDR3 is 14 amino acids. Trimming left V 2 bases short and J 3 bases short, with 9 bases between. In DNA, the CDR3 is TGTGCCAGCAGCGTTGGGGGGTCCAATCAGCCCCAGCATTTT. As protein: CASSVGGSNQPQHF.

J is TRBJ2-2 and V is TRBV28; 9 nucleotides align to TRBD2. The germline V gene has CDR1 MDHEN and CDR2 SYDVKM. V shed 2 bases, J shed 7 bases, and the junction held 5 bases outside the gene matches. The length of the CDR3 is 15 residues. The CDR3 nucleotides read TGTGCCAGCAGTTTAGGCGGGAGGGCCGACGGGGAGCTGTTTTTT. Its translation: CASSLGGRADGELFF.

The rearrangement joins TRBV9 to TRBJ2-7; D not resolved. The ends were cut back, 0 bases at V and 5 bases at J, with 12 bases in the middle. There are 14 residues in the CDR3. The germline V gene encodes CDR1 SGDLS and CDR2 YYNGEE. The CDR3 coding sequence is TGTGCCAGCAGCGTAGGGCAGGCCGCGGACGAGCAGTACTTC. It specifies CASSVGQAADEQYF.

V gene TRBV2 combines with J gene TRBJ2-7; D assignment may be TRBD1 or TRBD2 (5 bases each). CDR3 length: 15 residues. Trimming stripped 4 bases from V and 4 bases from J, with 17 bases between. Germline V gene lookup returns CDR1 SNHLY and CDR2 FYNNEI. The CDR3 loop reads CASSVSRDLTYEQYF. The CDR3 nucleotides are TGTGCCAGCAGTGTCAGTCGGGACCTAACATACGAGCAGTACTTC.

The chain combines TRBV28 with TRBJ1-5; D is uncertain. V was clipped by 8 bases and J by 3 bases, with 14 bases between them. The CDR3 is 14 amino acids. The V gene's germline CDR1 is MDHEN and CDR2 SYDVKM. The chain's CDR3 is CASHFHETNQPQHF. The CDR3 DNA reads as TGTGCCAGCCATTTTCACGAGACCAATCAGCCCCAGCATTTT. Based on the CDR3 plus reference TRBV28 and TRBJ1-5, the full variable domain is DVKVTQSSRYLVKRTGEKVFLECVQDMDHENMFWYRQDPGLGLRLIYFSYDVKMKEKGDIPEGYSVSREKKERFSLILESASTNQTSMYLCASHFHETNQPQHFGDGTRLSIL.

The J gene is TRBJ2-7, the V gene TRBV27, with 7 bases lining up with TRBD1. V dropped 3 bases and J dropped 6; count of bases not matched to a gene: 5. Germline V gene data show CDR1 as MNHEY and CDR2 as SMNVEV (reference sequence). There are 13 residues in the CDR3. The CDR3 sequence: CASSFAGGREQYF. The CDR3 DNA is TGTGCCAGCAGTTTTGCAGGGGGACGCGAGCAGTACTTC.

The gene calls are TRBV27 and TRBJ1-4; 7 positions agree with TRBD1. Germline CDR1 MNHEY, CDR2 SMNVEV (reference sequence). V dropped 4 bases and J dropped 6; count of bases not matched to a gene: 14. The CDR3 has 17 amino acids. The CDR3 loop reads CASSSPTHRGRYEKLFF. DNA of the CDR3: TGTGCCAGCAGTTCCCCGACCCACAGGGGAAGGTATGAAAAACTGTTTTTT.

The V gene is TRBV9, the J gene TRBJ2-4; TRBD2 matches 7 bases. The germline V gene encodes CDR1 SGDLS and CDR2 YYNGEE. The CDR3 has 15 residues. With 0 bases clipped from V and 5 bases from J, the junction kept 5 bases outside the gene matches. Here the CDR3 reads CASSVGWLAENIQYF. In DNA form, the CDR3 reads TGTGCCAGCAGCGTAGGGTGGCTAGCGGAAAACATTCAGTACTTC.

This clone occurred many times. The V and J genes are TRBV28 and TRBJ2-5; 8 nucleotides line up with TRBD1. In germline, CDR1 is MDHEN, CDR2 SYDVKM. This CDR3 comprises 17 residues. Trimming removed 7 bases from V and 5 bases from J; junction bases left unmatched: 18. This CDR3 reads CASTPGQGRPLSETQYF. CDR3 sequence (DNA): TGTGCCAGCACCCCTGGACAGGGTCGGCCCTTGAGTGAGACCCAGTACTTC.